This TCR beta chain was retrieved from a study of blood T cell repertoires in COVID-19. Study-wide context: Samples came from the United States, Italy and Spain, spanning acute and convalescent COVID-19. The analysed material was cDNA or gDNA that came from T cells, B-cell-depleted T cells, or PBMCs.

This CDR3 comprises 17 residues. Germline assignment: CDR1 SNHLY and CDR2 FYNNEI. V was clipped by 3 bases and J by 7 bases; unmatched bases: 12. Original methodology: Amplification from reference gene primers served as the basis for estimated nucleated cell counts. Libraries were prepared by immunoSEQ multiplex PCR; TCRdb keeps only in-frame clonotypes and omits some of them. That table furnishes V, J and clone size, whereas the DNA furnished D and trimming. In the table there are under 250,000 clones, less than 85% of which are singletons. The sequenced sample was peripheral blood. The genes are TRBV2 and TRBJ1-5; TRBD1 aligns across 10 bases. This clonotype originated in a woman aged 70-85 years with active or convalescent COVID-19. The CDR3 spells CASSEGVRQGARQPQHF. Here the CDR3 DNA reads TGTGCCAGCAGTGAGGGGGTCAGACAGGGGGCTAGGCAGCCCCAGCATTTT.